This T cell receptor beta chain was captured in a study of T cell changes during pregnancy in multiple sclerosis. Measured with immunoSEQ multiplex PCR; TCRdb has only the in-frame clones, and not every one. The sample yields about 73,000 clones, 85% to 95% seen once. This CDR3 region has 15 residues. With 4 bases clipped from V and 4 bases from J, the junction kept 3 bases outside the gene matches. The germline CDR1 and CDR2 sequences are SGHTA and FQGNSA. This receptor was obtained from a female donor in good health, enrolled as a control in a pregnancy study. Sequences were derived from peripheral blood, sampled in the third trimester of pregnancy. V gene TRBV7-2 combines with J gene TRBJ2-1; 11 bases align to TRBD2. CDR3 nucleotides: TGTGCCAGCAGCTCGGGACTAGCGGAGTACAATGAGCAGTTCTTC. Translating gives CASSSGLAEYNEQFF.